One sample yielded the 25 T cell receptor beta chains listed below, sequenced in a study of shared clonotypes between healthy human individuals. The data were produced by immunoSEQ multiplex PCR, yet TCRdb's version contains in-frame clones alone and is incomplete. The data show roughly 1 million clones, about three quarters seen once. Sample: memory CD4+ T cells sorted from blood. The sample's subset: CD45RA-negative fraction. These TCRs come from a young man in good health.

On this clone: At one of its ends the junction is not consistent with the germline gene, which may arise from a read error. The rearrangement uses TRBV7-7 and TRBJ2-3; D is undetermined. From germline, CDR1 is SSHAT and CDR2 FNYEAQ (reference sequence). CDR3 length: 14 amino acids. Here the CDR3 DNA reads TGTGCTAGCAGCTTAGAATTATTGGTCGGTACGCAGTATTTT. Protein product: CASSLELLVGTQYF.

The chain links TRBV6-1 to TRBJ2-5; D possibly corresponds to TRBD1 (6 bases). The V end was cut by 4 bases, the J end by 3 bases, with 12 bases between. Germline values: CDR1 MNHNS, CDR2 SASEGT. This CDR3 region has 14 residues. The CDR3 nucleotides are TGTGCCAGCAGTGTCAGACAGGTTAAAGAGACCCAGTACTTC. This translates into CASSVRQVKETQYF.

CDR3 DNA sequence: TGTGCCAGCAGCCCTCCGGGGTTCGGGGGCCTGACAGATACGCAGTATTTT. Protein product: CASSPPGFGGLTDTQYF. The chain recombines TRBV28 with TRBJ2-3; D tentatively fits TRBD1 or TRBD2 (6 bases each). Germline lookup yields CDR1 MDHEN and CDR2 SYDVKM. Trimming left V 6 bases short and J 3 bases short, with 22 bases between. This CDR3 contains 17 residues.

This clone appeared a few times. This chain uses TRBV14 with TRBJ1-1; D remains ambiguous. Germline V lookup: CDR1 SGHDN, CDR2 FVKESK. This CDR3 spans 16 amino acids. V was shortened by 3 bases and J by 4 bases, with 18 bases between the two germline ends. The CDR3 DNA sequence: TGTGCCAGCAGCCACCCGGGAGCCCTTGGGAGCACTGAAGCTTTCTTT. Translation: CASSHPGALGSTEAFF.

This rearrangement joins TRBV6-6 to TRBJ1-5; the match to TRBD1 covers 12 bases. Germline V gene data show CDR1 as MNHNY and CDR2 as SVGAGI (reference sequence). This CDR3 spans 15 amino acids. J lost 6 bases, V lost 6 bases, and 6 bases had no gene match. As DNA, the CDR3 is TGTGCCAGCAGGAGGGACAGGGGGCGAGGTCAGCCCCAGCATTTT. Amino acid sequence: CASRRDRGRGQPQHF.

In this sample, this clone turned up a few times. The gene calls are TRBV9 and TRBJ2-7; TRBD1 aligns across 7 bases. Germline V gene sequence: CDR1 SGDLS, CDR2 YYNGEE. The CDR3 contains 14 residues. V lost 3 bases and J lost 6; bases outside the gene matches: 9. The CDR3 spells CASSETGVGSEQYF. CDR3 sequence (DNA): TGTGCCAGCAGCGAAACAGGGGTTGGGAGCGAGCAGTACTTC.

The CDR3, as DNA: TGCGCCAGCAGCCAAGTAGGGCTAGCGGAAGTGGAGCAGTTCTTC. It codes for CASSQVGLAEVEQFF. V is TRBV4-1 and J is TRBJ2-1; TRBD2 aligns across 7 bases. Germline lookup yields CDR1 MGHRA and CDR2 YSYEKL. After removal of 1 base from V and 10 bases from J, the junction contained 10 bases not matched to a gene. This CDR3 spans 15 amino acids.

The gene calls are TRBV4-1 and TRBJ2-7; TRBD1 or TRBD2 may be the D gene (6 bases each). V lost 3 bases, J lost 4 bases, and 19 bases lay in between. CDR1 MGHRA and CDR2 YSYEKL come from the germline V gene. The CDR3 sequence is 16 residues long. CDR3 region: CASSQGVGGGKYEQYF. The CDR3 DNA follows: TGCGCCAGCAGCCAGGGGGTCGGGGGCGGAAAATACGAGCAGTACTTC.

The gene calls are TRBV19 and TRBJ1-6; TRBD1 matches 10 bases. V was pared by 4 bases and J by 0 bases, with 6 bases of the junction left unmatched. The CDR3 length is 18 residues. Germline loops: CDR1 LNHDA, CDR2 SQIVND (reference sequence). CDR3 coding DNA: TGTGCCAGTAGTACGACAGGGGGCCGGAGCTCCTATAATTCACCCCTCCACTTT. Translation: CASSTTGGRSSYNSPLHF.

The count of this clone is one. CDR3: CASSRLGLYEQYF. CDR3 DNA: TGTGCCAGCAGTCGTTTAGGCCTCTACGAGCAGTACTTC. The J gene is TRBJ2-7, the V gene TRBV27; no reliable D call. The CDR3 is 13 residues long. Trimming stripped 5 bases from V and 3 bases from J, with 11 bases between. The germline V gene has CDR1 MNHEY and CDR2 SMNVEV (reference sequence).

This clone was seen just once. The chain couples TRBV5-1 to TRBJ2-6, with TRBD1 identical over 8 bases. This CDR3 region has 18 residues. CDR1 SGHRS and CDR2 YFSETQ come from the germline V gene. Unmatched junction bases numbered 7, after V lost 2 bases and J lost 0 bases. The CDR3, as DNA: TGCGCCAGCAGCTTATGGACAGGGCCCGTCTCTGGGGCCAACGTCCTGACTTTC. This codes for CASSLWTGPVSGANVLTF.

On this clone: The sample holds other DNA sequences that translate to the same CDR3. The chain uses TRBV2 and TRBJ1-5; D gene unclear. The CDR3 contains 12 residues. The V gene lost 6 bases and the J gene lost 3 bases, with 6 bases spanning the gap. CDR1 and CDR2 (germline): SNHLY, FYNNEI. The CDR3 nucleotides read TGTGCCAGCAGCGGTAACAATCAGCCCCAGCATTTT. It yields the protein CASSGNNQPQHF.

The J gene is TRBJ1-2, the V gene TRBV6-6; possibly TRBD1 for D (6 bases). From germline, CDR1 is MNHNY and CDR2 SVGAGI (reference sequence). This CDR3 spans 14 amino acids. The germline V and J ends were trimmed by 7 bases and 4 bases, with 16 bases remaining between them. The CDR3 DNA is TGTGCCAGCATAGAGACAGGAGGTCCCTATGGCTACACCTTC. Its protein is CASIETGGPYGYTF.

The gene calls are TRBV6-5 and TRBJ2-3; a possible D gene is TRBD1 (5 bases). The length of the CDR3 is 13 residues. V was cut by 2 bases and J by 3 bases, with 6 bases left in between. Per the germline V gene, CDR1 is MNHEY and CDR2 is SVGAGI. The CDR3: CASSYQGTDTQYF. CDR3 DNA sequence: TGTGCCAGCAGTTACCAGGGAACAGATACGCAGTATTTT.

The chain employs TRBV28 and TRBJ1-2; D is undetermined. There are 12 residues in the CDR3. Germline loops: CDR1 MDHEN, CDR2 SYDVKM. Trimming shortened V by 3 bases and J by 4 bases, and 6 bases separated the two germline ends. This chain's CDR3 is CASSLASYGYTF. Written as DNA, the CDR3 is TGTGCCAGCAGTTTGGCGAGCTATGGCTACACCTTC.

V usage is TRBV5-1 and J usage is TRBJ2-5; D is possibly TRBD1 (5 bases). V gave up 1 base and J gave up 5 bases, with 15 bases separating them. This CDR3 comprises 15 residues. Germline lookup yields CDR1 SGHRS and CDR2 YFSETQ. CDR3 sequence (DNA): TGCGCCAGCAGCTTGACCGCAGGGCTTCAGGAGACCCAGTACTTC. This codes for CASSLTAGLQETQYF.

The chain has TRBV29-1 and TRBJ2-7, with D possibly matching TRBD2 (5 bases). Per germline, CDR1 SQVTM and CDR2 ANQGSEA. The CDR3 has 12 residues. V lost 7 bases, J lost 3 bases, and 13 bases lay in between. The CDR3 sequence: CSAGSSDYEQYF. The CDR3 DNA follows: TGCAGCGCGGGGTCTTCGGACTACGAGCAGTACTTC.

As DNA, the CDR3 is TGTGCCAGCAGCCCAGGGGGTGAGACCCAGTACTTC. This translates into CASSPGGETQYF. This chain uses TRBV10-3 with TRBJ2-5; 7 positions agree with TRBD1. CDR1 ENHRY and CDR2 SYGVKD come from the germline V gene. CDR3 length: 12 amino acids. The J segment lost 5 bases and the V segment lost 10 bases, leaving 7 bases of the junction unmatched.

This clone has just a few counts. A much more abundant neighbour one base away suggests this may be a read error. V is TRBV6-5 and J is TRBJ1-5; D is undetermined. Germline CDR1 reads MNHEY; CDR2 reads SVGAGI. The CDR3 is made up of 13 amino acids. Deletions cut 2 bases from V and 5 bases from J, with 7 bases between. Here the CDR3 reads CASSYGQDQPQHF. The CDR3 nucleotides are TGTGCCAGCAGTTACGGCCAGGATCAGCCCCAGCATTTT.

The chain joins TRBV5-1 to TRBJ1-2; the match to TRBD1 covers 8 bases. The V and J ends lost 4 bases and 5 bases, in that order; junction bases with no gene match: 7. CDR1 and CDR2 from the germline V gene are SGHRS and YFSETQ. This CDR3 region has 14 residues. The CDR3 DNA reads TGCGCCAGCAGCCTCGGACAGGGCCGATATGGCTACACCTTC. Encoded protein: CASSLGQGRYGYTF.

This rearrangement joins TRBV5-4 to TRBJ2-7; TRBD1 matches 10 bases. Germline CDR1 SGHNT, CDR2 YYREEE (reference sequence). The CDR3 runs to 14 residues. The J segment lost 2 bases and the V segment lost 4 bases, leaving 3 bases of the junction unmatched. The CDR3 protein is CASSKGQGTYEQYF. As DNA, the CDR3 is TGTGCCAGCAGCAAGGGACAGGGGACCTACGAGCAGTACTTC.

A word on this clone: A read error may be the cause here, since a much bigger clone is one base away. Other DNA sequences in this specimen translate into the identical CDR3. The chain has TRBV7-2 and TRBJ2-2; D gene uncertain. Germline V gives CDR1 SGHTA, CDR2 FQGNSA. CDR3 length: 12 residues. V shed 2 bases and J shed 3 bases, with 1 base lying between them. The CDR3 coding sequence is TGTGCCAGCAGCTTATACACCGGGGAGCTGTTTTTT. Translation gives CASSLYTGELFF.

This clone was observed a few times. The V gene is TRBV10-3, the J gene TRBJ1-1, with D unclear. In germline, CDR1 is ENHRY, CDR2 SYGVKD. V was shortened by 6 bases and J by 4 bases, with 12 bases between the two germline ends. CDR3 length: 13 amino acids. The CDR3 DNA sequence: TGTGCCATCAGGCCTGATGAGGGCACTGAAGCTTTCTTT. This encodes CAIRPDEGTEAFF.

There are a few counts of this clone. The chain links TRBV7-9 to TRBJ2-2; D call uncertain. V shed 1 base and J shed 1 base, with 7 bases lying between them. The CDR3 consists of 15 residues. Germline lookup yields CDR1 SEHNR and CDR2 FQNEAQ (reference sequence). The CDR3 is CASSLGPLNTGELFF. CDR3 DNA: TGTGCCAGCAGCTTAGGTCCTTTGAACACCGGGGAGCTGTTTTTT.

The chain joins TRBV19 to TRBJ1-2; D might be TRBD1 (5 bases). Trimming cost V 5 bases and J 8 bases, with 21 bases left between them. CDR3 length equals 15 residues. Per germline, CDR1 LNHDA and CDR2 SQIVND (reference sequence). The CDR3 here is CASSPSGAADKGYTF. The CDR3 DNA follows: TGTGCCAGTAGTCCCTCCGGGGCGGCAGACAAAGGCTACACCTTC.